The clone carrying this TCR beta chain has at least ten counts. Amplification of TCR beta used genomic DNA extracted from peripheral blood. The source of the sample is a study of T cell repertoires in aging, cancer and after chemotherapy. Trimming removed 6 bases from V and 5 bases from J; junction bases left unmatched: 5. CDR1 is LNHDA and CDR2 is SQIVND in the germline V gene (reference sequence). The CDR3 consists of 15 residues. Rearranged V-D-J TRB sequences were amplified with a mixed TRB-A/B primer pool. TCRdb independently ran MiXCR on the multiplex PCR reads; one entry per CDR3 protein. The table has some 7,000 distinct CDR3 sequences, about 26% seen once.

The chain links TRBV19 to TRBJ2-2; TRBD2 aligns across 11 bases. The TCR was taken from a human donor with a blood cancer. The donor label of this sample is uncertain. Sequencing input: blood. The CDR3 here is CASSLAGGRTGELFF. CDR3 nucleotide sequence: TGTGCCAGTAGCTTAGCGGGGGGGCGTACCGGGGAGCTGTTTTTT. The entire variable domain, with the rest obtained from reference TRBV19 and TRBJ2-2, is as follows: DGGITQSPKYLFRKEGQNVTLSCEQNLNHDAMYWYRQDPGQGLRLIYYSQIVNDFQKGDIAEGYSVSREKKESFPLTVTSAQKNPTAFYLCASSLAGGRTGELFFGEGSRLTVL.